The 22 T cell receptor beta chains listed next were all sequenced from one sample in a study of CD8 T cells in Susac syndrome. Reverse transcription used roughly 0.45 to 1 ug RNA and random hexamers. Each CDR3 protein gets one entry after TCRdb re-called the immunoSEQ multiplex PCR reads with MiXCR. The sample carries tens of thousands of distinct CDR3 sequences, just under 95% recorded once. Sequencing was performed on CD4+ T cells from PBMCs. The receptors were sampled from a human donor with Susac syndrome.

This chain links TRBV9 with TRBJ1-1; D is ambiguous. The CDR3 length is 13 residues. V lost 7 bases and J 4 bases, leaving 14 bases between the germline ends. Germline V lookup: CDR1 SGDLS, CDR2 YYNGEE. CDR3 in amino acids: CASSEVGSTEAFF. CDR3 in DNA: TGTGCCAGCTCCGAGGTGGGGAGCACTGAAGCTTTCTTT.

V gene TRBV20-1 combines with J gene TRBJ2-5; a possible D gene is TRBD2 (5 bases). Looked up from germline, CDR1 is DFQATT and CDR2 is SNEGSKA (reference sequence). V was clipped by 3 bases and J by 5 bases, with 13 bases between them. The CDR3 covers 13 residues. CDR3 in DNA: TGCAGTGCTAGCCGGGGTAGCGACGAGACCCAGTACTTC. Protein: CSASRGSDETQYF.

This clonotype was detected once. The chain combines TRBV4-1 with TRBJ1-3; D remains unclear. Germline loops: CDR1 MGHRA, CDR2 YSYEKL. The V end lost 1 base, the J end lost 4 bases, and 5 bases lay between the germline ends. The CDR3 extends over 13 amino acids. CDR3 amino acids: CASSQVLGNTIYF. The CDR3 nucleotides are TGCGCCAGCAGCCAAGTGTTGGGAAACACCATATATTTT.

This chain uses TRBV6-2 or TRBV6-3 with TRBJ1-5, with 7 bases fitting TRBD1. Germline CDR1 and CDR2: MNHEY and SVGEGT. V lost 8 bases and J lost 5; bases outside the gene matches: 9. The CDR3 is 14 residues long. DNA for the CDR3: TGTGCCAGCTACAAACAGGGGACGGATCAGCCCCAGCATTTT. Protein: CASYKQGTDQPQHF.

The V call is TRBV30, the J call TRBJ1-5; D is ambiguous. Per germline, CDR1 GTSNPN and CDR2 SVGIG (reference sequence). The CDR3 is 13 amino acids. V lost 4 bases, J lost 2 bases, and 9 bases lay in between. The DNA for the CDR3 is TGTGCCTGGACAGGCGGTGGCAATCAGCCCCAGCATTTT. Protein product: CAWTGGGNQPQHF.

CDR3 bases: TGTGCCAGCACTGGACTAGCGGGCTTTGAGCAGTTCTTC. Its protein product is CASTGLAGFEQFF. The rearrangement uses TRBV12-3 or TRBV12-4 and TRBJ2-1, with 11 nucleotides matching TRBD2. CDR3 size: 13 residues. With 7 bases clipped from V and 9 bases from J, the junction kept 5 bases outside the gene matches.

This clonotype was seen only a few times. This chain uses TRBV28 with TRBJ1-2; D ambiguous. CDR1 is MDHEN and CDR2 is SYDVKM in the germline V gene. Trimming removed 5 bases from V and 4 bases from J, with 11 bases in between. CDR3 length: 13 amino acids. CDR3 sequence reads: CASSPPGSYGYTF. The CDR3 DNA reads TGTGCCAGCAGTCCACCCGGGTCCTATGGCTACACCTTC.

The chain joins TRBV6-5 to TRBJ1-2; TRBD1 might be the D (6 bases). Germline V lookup: CDR1 MNHEY, CDR2 SVGAGI. The V gene lost 6 bases and the J gene lost 6 bases, with 8 bases spanning the gap. The CDR3 length is 11 residues. In DNA, the CDR3 is TGTGCCAGCAGACAGGGAAATGGCTACACCTTC. This codes for CASRQGNGYTF.

This chain links TRBV4-1 with TRBJ2-1; D remains ambiguous. Germline V gives CDR1 MGHRA, CDR2 YSYEKL. V lost 0 bases and J lost 6, with 3 bases in between. The CDR3 runs 12 residues. Here the CDR3 reads CASSQDGNEQFF. CDR3 sequence (DNA): TGCGCCAGCAGCCAAGATGGCAATGAGCAGTTCTTC.

V and J are TRBV18 and TRBJ2-1; 9 positions match TRBD2. CDR1 is KGHSH and CDR2 is LQKENI in the germline V gene. V gave up 3 bases and J gave up 5 bases; unmatched junction bases: 5. This CDR3 comprises 15 residues. The CDR3 coding sequence is TGTGCCAGCTCACCGGCGAGCGGGGGGAACAATGAGCAGTTCTTC. It encodes CASSPASGGNNEQFF.

The V call is TRBV19, the J call TRBJ1-1, with a tentative D call TRBD1 (6 bases). This CDR3 is 16 amino acids long. CDR1 LNHDA and CDR2 SQIVND come from the germline V gene (reference sequence). Trimming removed 5 bases from V and 1 base from J, with 17 bases in between. The CDR3 nucleotides read TGTGCCAGTAGTGCCGGAATCACAGGGCCGAACACTGAAGCTTTCTTT. It translates to CASSAGITGPNTEAFF.

The J gene is TRBJ1-1, the V gene TRBV20-1; tentatively, D is TRBD1 (6 bases). The germline V gene has CDR1 DFQATT and CDR2 SNEGSKA (reference sequence). This CDR3 has 14 residues. Trimming took 2 bases from V and 7 from J, leaving 17 bases between them. CDR3 sequence: CSARLTGEESEAFF. CDR3 sequence (DNA): TGCAGTGCTAGATTGACAGGAGAGGAAAGTGAAGCTTTCTTT.

The V call is TRBV25-1, the J call TRBJ2-7; D is possibly TRBD1 (6 bases). The CDR3 totals 17 residues. Trimming took off 2 bases at V and 2 bases at J, with 19 bases between the two ends. CDR1 is MGHDK, CDR2 SYGVNS, per germline. CDR3 loop: CASSEVSGTTETYEQYF. In DNA form, the CDR3 reads TGTGCCAGCAGTGAAGTCTCCGGGACAACCGAAACCTACGAGCAGTACTTC.

The rearrangement uses TRBV2 and TRBJ2-3; no firm D call. The CDR3 covers 13 residues. Germline V gene data show CDR1 as SNHLY and CDR2 as FYNNEI. V lost 8 bases and J lost 6, with 15 bases in between. The CDR3 loop is CASGIVNRDTQYF. The DNA of the CDR3 is TGTGCCAGCGGCATAGTCAACCGGGATACGCAGTATTTT.

This chain links TRBV6-6 with TRBJ2-1; TRBD2 matches 7 bases. Losses at the gene ends were 6 bases for V and 6 bases for J; bases not matched to a gene: 8. The CDR3 spans 14 residues. Germline V gives CDR1 MNHNY, CDR2 SVGAGI (reference sequence). CDR3 sequence (DNA): TGTGCCAGCAGCGGGACTAACCCCTCCAATGAGCAGTTCTTC. Translating gives CASSGTNPSNEQFF.

J is TRBJ2-1 and V is TRBV19; 9 nucleotides agree with TRBD1. From germline, CDR1 is LNHDA and CDR2 SQIVND (reference sequence). The junction had 11 bases not matched to a gene; V was cut back by 7 bases and J by 7 bases. The CDR3 consists of 15 residues. CDR3 coding DNA: TGTGCCAGTACCACCCGGGACAGGGCGGAGAATGAGCAGTTCTTC. Translated, it gives CASTTRDRAENEQFF.

This clonotype is a singleton in its sample. The CDR3 reads CATSRTGESTDTQYF. For the CDR3, the DNA is TGTGCCACCAGCAGAACAGGGGAATCCACAGATACGCAGTATTTT. The V gene is TRBV15, the J gene TRBJ2-3, with TRBD1 matching over 7 bases. The CDR3 covers 15 residues. The germline V gene encodes CDR1 LNHNV and CDR2 YYDKDF (reference sequence). After removal of 2 bases from V and 2 bases from J, the junction contained 4 bases not matched to a gene. The variable domain in full, completed from reference TRBV15 and TRBJ2-3, reads DAMVIQNPRYQVTQFGKPVTLSCSQTLNHNVMYWYQQKSSQAPKLLFHYYDKDFNNEADTPDNFQSRRPNTSFCFLDIRSPGLGDTAMYLCATSRTGESTDTQYFGPGTRLTVL.

This chain connects TRBV6-4 to TRBJ2-4, with a possible D match to TRBD1 (5 bases). The V and J ends lost 10 bases and 9 bases respectively, with 10 bases between them. This CDR3 is 10 amino acids long. CDR1 and CDR2 from the germline V gene are MRHNA and SNTAGT. The CDR3 loop reads CATHRGIQYF. The CDR3 DNA sequence: TGTGCCACCCATAGGGGCATTCAGTACTTC.

The CDR3 here is CASSLGSDEQYF. Written as DNA, the CDR3 is TGTGCCAGCAGCTTAGGGTCCGACGAGCAGTACTTC. The chain recombines TRBV7-9 with TRBJ2-7; D unresolved. Trimming left V 1 base short and J 5 bases short, with 6 bases between. CDR1 SEHNR and CDR2 FQNEAQ come from the germline V gene (reference sequence). The CDR3 spans 12 residues.

The chain links TRBV4-1 to TRBJ1-4, with TRBD1 as a possible D gene (5 bases). Germline V gene data show CDR1 as MGHRA and CDR2 as YSYEKL. The CDR3 loop spans 18 amino acids. The germline V and J ends were trimmed by 0 bases and 0 bases, with 14 bases remaining between them. The CDR3 bases are TGCGCCAGCAGCCAAGAGAGGGGCGGTGGGGCAACTAATGAAAAACTGTTTTTT. Translated: CASSQERGGGATNEKLFF.

This chain links TRBV21-1 with TRBJ2-7; TRBD1 reflects the table's D call only, with no check against the DNA. TRBV21-1 is flagged as a pseudogene. The CDR3 has 15 amino acids. This CDR3 is CASSFPGTGSYEQYF. DNA for the CDR3: TGTGCCAGCAGCTTCCCCGGGACAGGGTCCTACGAGCAGTACTTC.

This chain connects TRBV4-3 to TRBJ2-7, with 8 bases aligning to TRBD1. There are 15 residues in the CDR3. V lost 0 bases and J lost 3; bases outside the gene matches: 4. Germline-derived CDR1 and CDR2 are LGHNA and YSLEER. The chain's CDR3 is CASSQDPGQDYEQYF. The CDR3 coding sequence is TGCGCCAGCAGCCAAGACCCGGGACAGGACTACGAGCAGTACTTC.